This entry lists 31 T cell receptor beta chains sequenced from one sample in a study of CD8 T cells in Susac syndrome. The RNA input was about 0.5 to 1 ug, and it was reverse transcribed with random hexamers. TCRdb recomputed calls from the immunoSEQ multiplex PCR reads with MiXCR, one row per CDR3 protein. The sample lists approximately 300,000 distinct CDR3 sequences; 85% were seen once. Sequencing was performed on CD8+ T cells from PBMCs. The receptor source for this set is a human donor with multiple sclerosis.

The rearrangement joins TRBV29-1 to TRBJ2-2, with D unclear. The CDR3 consists of 13 residues. Trimming took off 0 bases at V and 4 bases at J, with 6 bases between the two ends. Germline CDR1 is SQVTM and CDR2 is ANQGSEA. The CDR3 here is CSVEESGTGELFF. DNA for the CDR3: TGCAGCGTTGAAGAGTCCGGCACCGGGGAGCTGTTTTTT.

In regard to this clonotype: One end of the junction does not line up with germline, which may come from a read error. This chain uses TRBV28 with TRBJ1-5; D is unclear. Germline V gene lookup returns CDR1 MDHEN and CDR2 SYDVKM. The CDR3 totals 14 residues. CDR3 loop: CASSPPRFNRPQHF. The CDR3 DNA is TGTGCCAGCAGCCCACCCAGGTTCAATCGGCCCCAGCATTTT.

CDR3 protein: CASSLSVGEYQETQYF. The DNA for the CDR3 is TGTGCCAGCAGTTTATCTGTCGGAGAGTACCAAGAGACCCAGTACTTC. J is TRBJ2-5 and V is TRBV27, with no clear D. V gave up 0 bases and J gave up 0 bases, with 11 bases separating them. The germline V gene encodes CDR1 MNHEY and CDR2 SMNVEV (reference sequence). This CDR3 has 16 amino acids.

The rearrangement joins TRBV4-3 to TRBJ1-1, with D possibly matching TRBD1 (6 bases). The germline gives CDR1 LGHNA, CDR2 YSLEER. The CDR3 is 17 amino acids. V was cut by 2 bases and J by 1 base, with 17 bases left in between. CDR3 bases: TGCGCCAGCAGCCAACTGAGGGGCTGGGGGGCGAACACTGAAGCTTTCTTT. Protein: CASSQLRGWGANTEAFF.

V and J are TRBV20-1 and TRBJ1-1; 7 nucleotides match TRBD1. Unmatched junction bases numbered 6, after V lost 4 bases and J lost 4 bases. The CDR3 contains 13 residues. The V gene's germline CDR1 is DFQATT and CDR2 SNEGSKA (reference sequence). Written as DNA, the CDR3 is TGCAGTGCTACGACAGGGAGGACCACTGAAGCTTTCTTT. It encodes CSATTGRTTEAFF.

This chain connects TRBV6-5 to TRBJ2-3; possibly TRBD2 for D (5 bases). This CDR3 spans 14 amino acids. Germline CDR1 reads MNHEY; CDR2 reads SVGAGI. The V gene lost 0 bases and the J gene lost 5 bases, with 9 bases spanning the gap. CDR3 sequence reads: CASSYSTEGDTQYF. CDR3 bases: TGTGCCAGCAGTTACTCGACCGAGGGAGATACGCAGTATTTT.

This chain connects TRBV24-1 to TRBJ2-3, with 11 bases fitting TRBD2. Trimming cost V 2 bases and J 0 bases; bases outside gene matches: 0. The CDR3 extends over 16 amino acids. The germline CDR1 and CDR2 sequences are KGHDR and SFDVKD. The CDR3 sequence is CATSDWTSGSTDTQYF. In DNA, the CDR3 is TGTGCCACCAGTGATTGGACTAGCGGGAGCACAGATACGCAGTATTTT.

This rearrangement joins TRBV24-1 to TRBJ1-2; D unclear. CDR3 length: 11 amino acids. Germline V gene sequence: CDR1 KGHDR, CDR2 SFDVKD. V shed 9 bases and J shed 1 base, with 5 bases lying between them. CDR3 bases: TGTGCCACCGGTGGTAACTATGGCTACACCTTC. This translates into CATGGNYGYTF.

V gene TRBV19 combines with J gene TRBJ1-1, with D tentatively TRBD1 (5 bases). The CDR3 has 14 residues. Germline CDR1 reads LNHDA; CDR2 reads SQIVND (reference sequence). The V end was cut by 3 bases, the J end by 5 bases, with 13 bases between. Here the CDR3 reads CASSMDRRGTEAFF. The CDR3 DNA is TGTGCCAGTAGTATGGATAGAAGGGGTACTGAAGCTTTCTTT.

This CDR3 is CASSQDFAAGGGYTF. The CDR3 DNA sequence: TGCGCCAGCAGCCAAGATTTCGCGGCAGGGGGTGGCTACACCTTC. This chain connects TRBV4-3 to TRBJ1-2; 7 nucleotides match TRBD1. Trimming cost V 0 bases and J 7 bases; bases outside gene matches: 8. Germline V CDR1 and CDR2: LGHNA, YSLEER. The CDR3 is 15 amino acids.

This chain joins TRBV7-9 and TRBJ1-1; possibly TRBD1 for D (5 bases). The CDR3 contains 17 residues. Germline lookup yields CDR1 SEHNR and CDR2 FQNEAQ (reference sequence). V was trimmed by 1 base and J by 1 base, leaving 16 bases between them. CDR3 residues: CASSLGFGQGSNTEAFF. CDR3 bases: TGTGCCAGCAGCTTAGGTTTCGGGCAGGGTTCGAACACTGAAGCTTTCTTT.

The chain recombines TRBV25-1 with TRBJ2-1, with 12 bases identical to TRBD1. With V trimmed by 5 bases and J by 7 bases, 6 bases remained unmatched. The CDR3 spans 15 residues. The V gene's germline CDR1 is MGHDK and CDR2 SYGVNS. CDR3 DNA: TGTGCCAGCAGTAGAGGGACAGGGGGCCGTAATGAGCAGTTCTTC. It specifies CASSRGTGGRNEQFF.

The chain couples TRBV29-1 to TRBJ2-7; 9 positions agree with TRBD1. The CDR3 is made up of 12 amino acids. The V and J ends lost 6 bases and 6 bases, in that order; junction bases with no gene match: 6. In germline, CDR1 is SQVTM, CDR2 ANQGSEA. In DNA, the CDR3 is TGCAGCGTGGAGGGACAGGGTCCCGAGCAGTACTTC. Amino acids: CSVEGQGPEQYF.

This clonotype showed up just once. This chain links TRBV12-3 or TRBV12-4 with TRBJ2-5; 7 bases align to TRBD2. Unmatched junction bases numbered 5, after V lost 4 bases and J lost 0 bases. The CDR3 loop spans 15 amino acids. The CDR3 DNA sequence: TGTGCCAGCAGTTATAGCGGGCCTTACCAAGAGACCCAGTACTTC. Amino acids: CASSYSGPYQETQYF.

This sequence joins TRBV6-1 and TRBJ1-1, with D maybe TRBD1 (6 bases). Germline loops: CDR1 MNHNS, CDR2 SASEGT. The CDR3 length is 15 residues. V lost 4 bases, J lost 1 base, and 13 bases lay in between. This CDR3 reads CASSVLQGGNTEAFF. The CDR3 coding sequence is TGTGCCAGCAGTGTATTACAGGGTGGGAACACTGAAGCTTTCTTT.

The J gene is TRBJ2-7, the V gene TRBV5-4; 8 nucleotides align to TRBD2. V trimming: 1 base; J trimming: 5 bases; junction bases outside the gene matches: 11. CDR3 size: 16 residues. Germline V gene sequence: CDR1 SGHNT, CDR2 YYREEE (reference sequence). CDR3 loop: CASSLITGGPDDEQYF. The CDR3, as DNA: TGTGCCAGCAGCTTGATTACGGGAGGGCCGGACGACGAGCAGTACTTC.

This clonotype was picked up one time. The chain links TRBV20-1 to TRBJ2-1; D may be TRBD2 (5 bases). Deletions cut 1 base from V and 6 bases from J, with 13 bases between. Germline CDR1 and CDR2: DFQATT and SNEGSKA (reference sequence). CDR3 length equals 14 residues. The CDR3 loop is CSARGKGAGNEQFF. In DNA, the CDR3 is TGCAGTGCTAGAGGGAAGGGAGCAGGCAATGAGCAGTTCTTC.

The genes are TRBV9 and TRBJ2-1; TRBD2 matches at 9 bases. This CDR3 comprises 13 residues. V lost 6 bases and J lost 6; bases outside the gene matches: 4. In germline, CDR1 is SGDLS, CDR2 YYNGEE. CDR3 nucleotide sequence: TGTGCCAGCATGCCTAGCGGGATCAATGAGCAGTTCTTC. Amino acid sequence: CASMPSGINEQFF.

The V gene is TRBV20-1, the J gene TRBJ2-7; D unresolved. Trimming stripped 0 bases from V and 3 bases from J, with 12 bases between. The CDR3 has 14 residues. The germline CDR1 and CDR2 sequences are DFQATT and SNEGSKA (reference sequence). The CDR3 here is CSARDVLGFYEQYF. The CDR3 nucleotides are TGCAGTGCTAGAGATGTGCTGGGTTTCTACGAGCAGTACTTC.

V is TRBV21-1 and J is TRBJ1-5; TRBD1 is the table's D call, not checked against the DNA. TRBV21-1 counts as a pseudogene. The CDR3 totals 16 residues. This CDR3 reads CASSPRQGGGNQPQHF. DNA for the CDR3: TGTGCCAGCAGCCCCCGACAGGGGGGAGGGAATCAGCCCCAGCATTTT.

Concerning this clonotype: One junction end disagrees with the germline gene, perhaps due to a read error. This sequence joins TRBV4-3 and TRBJ1-3; a weak D match, TRBD1 (5 bases). Looked up from germline, CDR1 is LGHNA and CDR2 is YSLEER. The CDR3 runs 15 residues. The CDR3 DNA sequence: TGCGCCAGCAGCCAAGATCAGGGCTCTAGAAACACCATATATTTT. Protein: CASSQDQGSRNTIYF.

CDR3 amino acids: CASSSSGGHEKLFF. The CDR3, as DNA: TGCGCCAGCAGCTCCAGTGGAGGGCATGAAAAACTGTTTTTT. The chain recombines TRBV5-1 with TRBJ1-4; D call uncertain. The V end was cut by 3 bases, the J end by 6 bases, with 12 bases between. This CDR3 has 14 residues. Germline assignment: CDR1 SGHRS and CDR2 YFSETQ.

This sequence joins TRBV10-3 and TRBJ2-7, with 8 bases identical to TRBD2. CDR1 is ENHRY, CDR2 SYGVKD, per germline. The CDR3 spans 16 residues. With 2 bases clipped from V and 3 bases from J, the junction kept 9 bases outside the gene matches. For the CDR3, the DNA is TGTGCCATCAGTGAGCCGACTAGCGAGATTCACTACGAGCAGTACTTC. Protein product: CAISEPTSEIHYEQYF.

V is TRBV20-1 and J is TRBJ1-4, with D perhaps TRBD1 (5 bases). This CDR3 comprises 12 residues. Trimming pared 5 bases from V and 7 bases from J, leaving 11 bases between. Germline V gene lookup returns CDR1 DFQATT and CDR2 SNEGSKA (reference sequence). As DNA, the CDR3 is TGCAGTGCTCCCCACCAGGGTGAAAAACTGTTTTTT. It translates to CSAPHQGEKLFF.

The chain couples TRBV30 to TRBJ2-5, with 8 bases matching TRBD2. The CDR3 is 15 residues long. CDR1 and CDR2 (germline): GTSNPN, SVGIG (reference sequence). Trimming at V came to 3 bases and at J to 4 bases, leaving 10 bases not matched to a gene. In DNA form, the CDR3 reads TGTGCCTGGAGCGGGGCGGGAGGAGCGCCAGAGACCCAGTACTTC. This sequence encodes CAWSGAGGAPETQYF.

CDR3 loop: CAIAEGTAVQPQHF. For the CDR3, the DNA is TGTGCCATCGCGGAAGGGACTGCAGTTCAGCCCCAGCATTTT. This chain joins TRBV10-3 and TRBJ1-5, with D perhaps TRBD1 (5 bases). V lost 8 bases to trimming and J lost 6 bases, with 17 bases between them. This CDR3 comprises 14 residues. Germline lookup yields CDR1 ENHRY and CDR2 SYGVKD.

This chain uses TRBV6-1 with TRBJ2-7; D not certain. V lost 1 base and J lost 3, with 16 bases in between. This CDR3 region has 16 residues. Germline V gene sequence: CDR1 MNHNS, CDR2 SASEGT. For the CDR3, the DNA is TGTGCCAGCAGTGAAGGTCGGGCCCGGAGTCTCTACGAGCAGTACTTC. Protein sequence: CASSEGRARSLYEQYF.

The V gene is TRBV20-1, the J gene TRBJ2-3, with 14 bases aligning to TRBD2. Unmatched junction bases numbered 8, after V lost 4 bases and J lost 2 bases. The CDR3 length is 17 residues. Germline CDR1 is DFQATT and CDR2 is SNEGSKA (reference sequence). The CDR3 region has the DNA TGCAGTGCTACGAAACAGGGACTAGCGGGAGTCACAGATACGCAGTATTTT. This gives the protein CSATKQGLAGVTDTQYF.

This chain joins TRBV4-1 and TRBJ1-2; 10 bases align to TRBD1. The CDR3 loop spans 17 amino acids. Germline assignment: CDR1 MGHRA and CDR2 YSYEKL. Trimming removed 3 bases from V and 6 bases from J; junction bases left unmatched: 13. CDR3 region: CASSQNPGQGRSDGYTF. The CDR3 DNA sequence: TGCGCCAGCAGCCAGAACCCGGGACAGGGGAGATCGGATGGCTACACCTTC.

The CDR3 DNA is TGTGCCTGGAGTGTACTAAGCCCCGAGGCCCAGTACTTC. It codes for CAWSVLSPEAQYF. The chain carries TRBV30 and TRBJ2-5; no definite D call. The CDR3 contains 13 residues. V lost 0 bases, J lost 9 bases, and 14 bases lay in between. Germline V gene data show CDR1 as GTSNPN and CDR2 as SVGIG (reference sequence).

This clonotype was seen a single time. J is TRBJ2-4 and V is TRBV29-1; 8 nucleotides match TRBD2. After removal of 4 bases from V and 3 bases from J, the junction contained 2 bases not matched to a gene. The germline gives CDR1 SQVTM, CDR2 ANQGSEA. This CDR3 is built from 13 residues. The CDR3 region has the DNA TGCAGCGTTGTAGCGGGACTCAAAAACATTCAGTACTTC. Its protein product is CSVVAGLKNIQYF.